Sequencing of this T cell receptor (beta chain) was carried out in a study of blood T cell repertoires in COVID-19. Profiled with immunoSEQ multiplex PCR; TCRdb holds only in-frame clones, not every one. The table shows a few hundred thousand clones, with more than 75% occurring only once. Adults between roughly 18 and 95 years of age took part from some 25 US areas. The CDR3 is 15 residues long. Per the germline V gene, CDR1 is LNHDA and CDR2 is SQIVND (reference sequence). The J segment lost 7 bases and the V segment lost 3 bases, leaving 8 bases of the junction unmatched. This clone showed up just once.

J is TRBJ1-5 and V is TRBV19, with 8 bases lining up with TRBD1. The TCR originated in a woman under 30 who had recovered from COVID-19. The sequenced sample was PBMCs or T cells enriched from blood (not recorded which). Here the CDR3 DNA reads TGTGCCAGTAGTATTCAGGGGGCGGGTCGACAGCCCCAGCATTTT. It is translated as CASSIQGAGRQPQHF.